The 30 T cell receptor beta chains reported below all come from one sample, sequenced in a study of cytomegalovirus exposure and HLA in healthy donors. This PCR relied on a set of 60 Vbeta primers and 13 Jbeta primers. Method: immunoSEQ multiplex PCR; TCRdb's copy keeps in-frame clones and lacks some. Here the sample spans about 73,000 clones, roughly 70% being singletons. Sequenced material: PBMCs. The receptors derive from a man aged 65-85 years in good health and CMV-seronegative.

This clone is medium-sized in the sample. V is TRBV11-2 and J is TRBJ1-2; TRBD1 is a possible D gene (5 bases). The CDR3 sequence is 14 residues long. Germline V gene sequence: CDR1 SGHAT, CDR2 FQNNGV. Trimming left V 4 bases short and J 1 base short, with 10 bases between. The CDR3 is CASSSTDINYGYTF. DNA for the CDR3: TGTGCCAGCAGCTCGACAGATATTAACTATGGCTACACCTTC.

The chain couples TRBV21-1 to TRBJ2-7; the table names TRBD2, a call not compared with the DNA. TRBV21-1 counts as a pseudogene. The CDR3 runs to 14 residues. The CDR3 DNA is TGTGCCAGCACCCTTTTACCTAATACCTACGAGCAGTACTTC. As protein: CASTLLPNTYEQYF.

V usage is TRBV27 and J usage is TRBJ2-7; D ambiguous. Germline V gene lookup returns CDR1 MNHEY and CDR2 SMNVEV (reference sequence). The CDR3 is 13 amino acids. Trimming removed 5 bases at V and 6 bases at J, with 14 bases between. The CDR3 region has the DNA TGTGCCAGCAGTACCGAGGAAGCGCTCGAGCAGTACTTC. This encodes CASSTEEALEQYF.

This clone was observed once. The V call is TRBV7-2, the J call TRBJ2-1; 15 bases agree with TRBD2. Germline trimming cut 6 bases from V and 4 bases from J; bases unmatched to any gene: 7. Germline loops: CDR1 SGHTA, CDR2 FQGNSA. The CDR3 runs to 17 residues. The CDR3 DNA follows: TGTGCCAGCAGGAGGACTAGCGGGGGGGCCCTTTACAATGAGCAGTTCTTC. This sequence encodes CASRRTSGGALYNEQFF.

This chain links TRBV11-2 with TRBJ2-5, with 12 positions matching TRBD2. The germline gives CDR1 SGHAT, CDR2 FQNNGV. J lost 5 bases, V lost 5 bases, and 3 bases had no gene match. This CDR3 spans 14 amino acids. DNA for the CDR3: TGTGCCAGCAGCCGGACTAGCGGGGTGGAGACCCAGTACTTC. Translation: CASSRTSGVETQYF.

This chain joins TRBV4-3 and TRBJ1-2; tentative D call: TRBD1 (5 bases). CDR1 LGHNA and CDR2 YSLEER come from the germline V gene. The CDR3 is 15 amino acids. Trimming pared 0 bases from V and 3 bases from J, leaving 11 bases between. CDR3 protein: CASSQDPGHHYGYTF. CDR3 nucleotide sequence: TGCGCCAGCAGCCAAGATCCAGGACACCACTATGGCTACACCTTC.

The gene calls are TRBV29-1 and TRBJ1-1, with a weak D call TRBD1 (6 bases). There are 13 residues in the CDR3. Trimming pared 7 bases from V and 4 bases from J, leaving 16 bases between. Germline CDR1 is SQVTM and CDR2 is ANQGSEA. The DNA of the CDR3 is TGCAGCGCCGAGTTGCAGGGGAGCACTGAAGCTTTCTTT. Protein product: CSAELQGSTEAFF. Based on the CDR3 plus reference TRBV29-1 and TRBJ1-1, the full variable domain is SAVISQKPSRDICQRGTSLTIQCQVDSQVTMMFWYRQQPGQSLTLIATANQGSEATYESGFVIDKFPISRPNLTFSTLTVSNMSPEDSSIYLCSAELQGSTEAFFGQGTRLTVV.

The rearrangement uses TRBV11-2 and TRBJ1-4; D gene unclear. This CDR3 has 15 amino acids. The germline V gene has CDR1 SGHAT and CDR2 FQNNGV. Deletions cut 0 bases from V and 6 bases from J, with 11 bases between. The CDR3 here is CASSLDAGGYEKLFF. CDR3 nucleotides: TGTGCCAGCAGCTTAGATGCCGGAGGGTATGAAAAACTGTTTTTT.

This chain connects TRBV5-1 to TRBJ2-1; D is possibly TRBD1 (6 bases). CDR3 size: 14 residues. V lost 3 bases and J 6 bases, leaving 13 bases between the germline ends. CDR1 is SGHRS and CDR2 is YFSETQ in the germline V gene. The CDR3 DNA reads TGCGCCAGCAGCTCGTCTACAGGGTTCAATGAGCAGTTCTTC. Translation: CASSSSTGFNEQFF.

This clone was counted between two and nine times. The V gene is TRBV11-2, the J gene TRBJ2-2; 7 nucleotides line up with TRBD1. Germline CDR1 SGHAT, CDR2 FQNNGV. V lost 7 bases and J lost 0; bases outside the gene matches: 5. This CDR3 contains 15 residues. This CDR3 is CASKDRTSNTGELFF. In DNA form, the CDR3 reads TGTGCCAGCAAGGACAGGACGTCGAACACCGGGGAGCTGTTTTTT.

The chain combines TRBV6-1 with TRBJ1-2; a weak D match, TRBD1 (5 bases). Germline CDR1 MNHNS, CDR2 SASEGT. Trimming removed 10 bases from V and 2 bases from J, with 14 bases in between. This CDR3 spans 13 amino acids. CDR3 residues: CATTPSGNYGYTF. CDR3 sequence (DNA): TGTGCCACGACACCTTCAGGGAACTATGGCTACACCTTC.

V gene TRBV6-1 combines with J gene TRBJ1-4; 9 nucleotides line up with TRBD1. Germline values: CDR1 MNHNS, CDR2 SASEGT. V shed 2 bases and J 7 bases; nucleotides not matched to a gene: 2. The CDR3 has 14 amino acids. Here the CDR3 DNA reads TGTGCCAGCAGTGAAACAGGGGGCGTTGAAAAACTGTTTTTT. Encoded protein: CASSETGGVEKLFF.

As for this clone: The junction departs from germline at one end; a sequencing error may be responsible. This chain links TRBV2 with TRBJ2-5; 13 nucleotides match TRBD2. Germline V gives CDR1 SNHLY, CDR2 FYNNEI. This CDR3 is built from 17 residues. Here the CDR3 DNA reads TGTGCCAGTTCAGGGGGACTAGCGGGGATTTCTCAAGGGACCCAGTACTTC. Translated: CASSGGLAGISQGTQYF.

The gene calls are TRBV5-1 and TRBJ1-4, with a possible D match to TRBD1 (6 bases). The CDR3 consists of 16 residues. CDR1 is SGHRS, CDR2 YFSETQ, per germline. V was shortened by 1 base and J by 2 bases, with 12 bases between the two germline ends. The DNA of the CDR3 is TGCGCCAGCAGCTTGCCCAGGGGTGGGACTAATGAAAAACTGTTTTTT. It is translated as CASSLPRGGTNEKLFF. Filled out from reference TRBV5-1 and TRBJ1-4, the complete variable domain reads KAGVTQTPRYLIKTRGQQVTLSCSPISGHRSVSWYQQTPGQGLQFLFEYFSETQRNKGNFPGRFSGRQFSNSRSEMNVSTLELGDSALYLCASSLPRGGTNEKLFFGSGTQLSVL.

The CDR3 region is CASSVTGDGSYNEQFF. CDR3 sequence (DNA): TGCGCCAGCAGCGTGACAGGGGATGGGTCCTACAATGAGCAGTTCTTC. The chain employs TRBV5-1 and TRBJ2-1, with 8 bases identical to TRBD1. CDR1 SGHRS and CDR2 YFSETQ come from the germline V gene. V lost 4 bases and J lost 1; bases outside the gene matches: 7. The CDR3 is made up of 16 amino acids.

The rearrangement joins TRBV6-5 to TRBJ2-7, with D possibly being TRBD1 (5 bases). The CDR3 totals 13 residues. Germline assignment: CDR1 MNHEY and CDR2 SVGAGI. Trimming pared 7 bases from V and 6 bases from J, leaving 16 bases between. This CDR3 reads CASTAGNRGEQYF. In DNA, the CDR3 is TGTGCCAGCACAGCAGGGAATCGTGGCGAGCAGTACTTC.

The J gene is TRBJ2-4, the V gene TRBV9, with 7 bases aligning to TRBD2. CDR3 size: 15 residues. In germline, CDR1 is SGDLS, CDR2 YYNGEE. After removal of 0 bases from V and 6 bases from J, the junction contained 6 bases not matched to a gene. In DNA form, the CDR3 reads TGTGCCAGCAGCGTAGAGCCGGGGGGAGGAAACATTCAGTACTTC. Amino acid sequence: CASSVEPGGGNIQYF.

The V and J genes are TRBV9 and TRBJ2-1; maybe TRBD2 (7 bases). The CDR3 contains 15 residues. Germline lookup yields CDR1 SGDLS and CDR2 YYNGEE. Deletions cut 0 bases from V and 7 bases from J, with 14 bases between. The CDR3 DNA is TGTGCCAGCAGCGTAGGGGGGGGACACTTGAATGAGCAGTTCTTC. Translating gives CASSVGGGHLNEQFF.

This chain connects TRBV5-1 to TRBJ1-2; a weak D match, TRBD1 (6 bases). Germline V gene lookup returns CDR1 SGHRS and CDR2 YFSETQ. The CDR3 sequence is 13 residues long. V dropped 4 bases and J dropped 6 bases, with 13 bases sitting between them. Written as DNA, the CDR3 is TGCGCCAGCAGCGACCCACCAGGGGATGGCTACACCTTC. Translated: CASSDPPGDGYTF. Supplemented by reference TRBV5-1 and TRBJ1-2, the full variable domain reads KAGVTQTPRYLIKTRGQQVTLSCSPISGHRSVSWYQQTPGQGLQFLFEYFSETQRNKGNFPGRFSGRQFSNSRSEMNVSTLELGDSALYLCASSDPPGDGYTFGSGTRLTVV.

The rearrangement uses TRBV5-6 and TRBJ1-1, with TRBD1 as a possible D gene (5 bases). The CDR3 totals 13 residues. Germline loops: CDR1 SGHDT, CDR2 YYEEEE. Trimming took off 4 bases at V and 1 base at J, with 8 bases between the two ends. The CDR3 loop is CASSRGGNTEAFF. In DNA, the CDR3 is TGTGCCAGCAGCCGGGGGGGGAACACTGAAGCTTTCTTT.

The V call is TRBV30, the J call TRBJ2-7; D might be TRBD2 (5 bases). V lost 6 bases and J 4 bases, leaving 13 bases between the germline ends. Germline values: CDR1 GTSNPN, CDR2 SVGIG (reference sequence). This CDR3 spans 12 amino acids. The CDR3 spells CACTGSGYEQYF. DNA for the CDR3: TGTGCCTGTACGGGGTCTGGATACGAGCAGTACTTC.

This clone has more than one count but fewer than ten. The chain uses TRBV2 and TRBJ2-7; the match to TRBD1 covers 7 bases. V was pared by 8 bases and J by 2 bases, with 6 bases of the junction left unmatched. The CDR3 runs to 13 residues. Germline CDR1 reads SNHLY; CDR2 reads FYNNEI. CDR3 in DNA: TGTGCCAGCCGACAGGGTAAGGCCTACGAGCAGTACTTC. It encodes CASRQGKAYEQYF.

The chain recombines TRBV4-3 with TRBJ2-5; 11 bases fit TRBD2. Germline CDR1 is LGHNA and CDR2 is YSLEER. V shed 3 bases and J 6 bases; nucleotides not matched to a gene: 6. This CDR3 spans 15 amino acids. Written as DNA, the CDR3 is TGCGCCAGCAGCCAGGGTGGGACTAGCGGAAAGACCCAGTACTTC. Residues: CASSQGGTSGKTQYF.

The gene calls are TRBV6-6 and TRBJ1-1, with D tentatively TRBD1 (5 bases). CDR3 length: 15 residues. The germline V and J ends were trimmed by 6 bases and 4 bases, with 18 bases remaining between them. Germline CDR1 reads MNHNY; CDR2 reads SVGAGI (reference sequence). CDR3 in DNA: TGTGCCAGCAGAGCTTATCCCCAGGGTGGCACTGAAGCTTTCTTT. This gives the protein CASRAYPQGGTEAFF.

This clone was counted a single time. The chain couples TRBV19 to TRBJ1-1, with TRBD1 matching over 9 bases. Germline CDR1 LNHDA, CDR2 SQIVND (reference sequence). CDR3 length: 13 residues. V was pared by 5 bases and J by 5 bases, with 3 bases of the junction left unmatched. The CDR3 region is CASSVQGATEAFF. The CDR3 DNA follows: TGTGCCAGTAGTGTACAGGGGGCAACTGAAGCTTTCTTT.

The CDR3 sequence: CASSYSGGGGRETQYF. As DNA, the CDR3 is TGTGCCAGCAGTTACTCGGGGGGAGGGGGTCGAGAGACCCAGTACTTC. The rearrangement uses TRBV6-6 and TRBJ2-5, with D possibly matching TRBD2 (7 bases). The length of the CDR3 is 16 residues. Germline V gives CDR1 MNHNY, CDR2 SVGAGI (reference sequence). Trimming cost V 0 bases and J 4 bases, with 15 bases left between them.

This chain connects TRBV25-1 to TRBJ2-5; 8 bases line up with TRBD2. Germline CDR1 MGHDK, CDR2 SYGVNS. CDR3 length: 13 amino acids. The trim removed 7 bases at V and 5 bases at J, leaving 6 bases unmatched. This chain's CDR3 is CASMAGGWETQYF. The CDR3 DNA reads as TGTGCCAGCATGGCGGGGGGCTGGGAGACCCAGTACTTC.

This chain joins TRBV9 and TRBJ2-1, with D perhaps TRBD1 (5 bases). Deletions cut 5 bases from V and 9 bases from J, with 12 bases between. The CDR3 consists of 12 residues. Germline V CDR1 and CDR2: SGDLS, YYNGEE. The CDR3 loop reads CASSPSRGEQFF. CDR3 nucleotides: TGTGCCAGCAGTCCCTCTAGGGGTGAGCAGTTCTTC.

J is TRBJ2-7 and V is TRBV5-1; D might be TRBD2 (6 bases). V lost 7 bases, J lost 3 bases, and 20 bases lay in between. The CDR3 spans 15 residues. Germline V gene data show CDR1 as SGHRS and CDR2 as YFSETQ. In DNA form, the CDR3 reads TGCGCCAGCTCCTCAATCCAGGGAGGAGGCTACGAGCAGTACTTC. It yields the protein CASSSIQGGGYEQYF.

There are a few counts of this clone. This sequence joins TRBV5-4 and TRBJ1-5; a possible D gene is TRBD1 (6 bases). Germline V gene sequence: CDR1 SGHNT, CDR2 YYREEE (reference sequence). V gave up 4 bases and J gave up 5 bases, with 10 bases separating them. The CDR3 spans 13 residues. Here the CDR3 DNA reads TGTGCCAGCAGCCGGGACAAGGATCAGCCCCAGCATTTT. Translating gives CASSRDKDQPQHF.